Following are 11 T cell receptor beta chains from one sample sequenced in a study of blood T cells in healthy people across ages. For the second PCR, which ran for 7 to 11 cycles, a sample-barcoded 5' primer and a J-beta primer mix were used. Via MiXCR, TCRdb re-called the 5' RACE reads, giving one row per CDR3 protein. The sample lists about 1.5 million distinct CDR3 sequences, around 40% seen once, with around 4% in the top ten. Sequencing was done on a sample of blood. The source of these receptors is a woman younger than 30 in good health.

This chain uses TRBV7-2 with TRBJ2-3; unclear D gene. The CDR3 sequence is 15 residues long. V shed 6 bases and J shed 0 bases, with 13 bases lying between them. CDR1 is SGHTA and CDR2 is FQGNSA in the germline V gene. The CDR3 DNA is TGTGCCAGCAGAAAGGGCGGCTCTAGCACAGATACGCAGTATTTT. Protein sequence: CASRKGGSSTDTQYF.

CDR3 DNA: TGTGCCAGCCGTGAAGGGGGATTGGGGACAGATACGCAGTATTTT. Translation: CASREGGLGTDTQYF. The chain employs TRBV21-1 and TRBJ2-3; the table's D call, TRBD1, has no DNA check behind it. TRBV21-1 represents a pseudogene. The CDR3 spans 15 residues.

CDR3 amino acids: CASSIWTGKNSPLHF. CDR3 nucleotides: TGTGCCAGCAGTATTTGGACAGGGAAGAATTCACCCCTCCACTTT. The chain employs TRBV12-3 or TRBV12-4 and TRBJ1-6; 8 bases align to TRBD1. CDR3 length: 15 amino acids. After removal of 5 bases from V and 7 bases from J, the junction contained 7 bases not matched to a gene.

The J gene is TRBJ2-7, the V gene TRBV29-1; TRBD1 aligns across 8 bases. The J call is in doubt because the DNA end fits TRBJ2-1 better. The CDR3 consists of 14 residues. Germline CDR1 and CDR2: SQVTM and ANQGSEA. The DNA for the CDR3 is TGCAGCGTCGATACCGGGACAGGACCTTACGAGCAGTTCTTC. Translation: CSVDTGTGPYEQFF.

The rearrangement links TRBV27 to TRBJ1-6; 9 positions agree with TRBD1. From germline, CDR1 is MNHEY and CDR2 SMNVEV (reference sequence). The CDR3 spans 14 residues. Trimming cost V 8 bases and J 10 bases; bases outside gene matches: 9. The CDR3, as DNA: TGTGCCAGCTCTGGAACAGGGGGCGTATCACCCCTCCACTTT. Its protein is CASSGTGGVSPLHF.

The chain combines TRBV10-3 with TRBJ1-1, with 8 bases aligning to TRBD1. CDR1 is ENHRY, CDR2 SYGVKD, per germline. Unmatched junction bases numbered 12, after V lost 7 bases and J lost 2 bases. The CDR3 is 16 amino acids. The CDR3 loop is CAITDPRTGSNTEAFF. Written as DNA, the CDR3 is TGTGCCATCACCGACCCGCGGACAGGGAGCAACACTGAAGCTTTCTTT.

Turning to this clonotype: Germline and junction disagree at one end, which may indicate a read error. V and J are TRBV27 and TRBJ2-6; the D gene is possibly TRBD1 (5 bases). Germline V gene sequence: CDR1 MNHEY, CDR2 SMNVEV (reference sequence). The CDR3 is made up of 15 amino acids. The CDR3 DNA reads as TGTGCCAGCAGTGCGCCTTTCTCTGGGGCCGACGTCCTGACTTTC. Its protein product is CASSAPFSGADVLTF. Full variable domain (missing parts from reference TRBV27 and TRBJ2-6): EAQVTQNPRYLITVTGKKLTVTCSQNMNHEYMSWYRQDPGLGLRQIYYSMNVEVTDKGDVPEGYKVSRKEKRNFPLILESPSPNQTSLYFCASSAPFSGADVLTFGAGSRLTVL.

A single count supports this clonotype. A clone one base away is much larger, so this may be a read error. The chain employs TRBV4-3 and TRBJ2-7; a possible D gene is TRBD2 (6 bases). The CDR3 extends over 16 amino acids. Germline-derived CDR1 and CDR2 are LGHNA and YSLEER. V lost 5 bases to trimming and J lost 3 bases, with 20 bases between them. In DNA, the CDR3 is TGCGCCAGCAGCAAAGGAGCCGGGACTGGACACTACGAGCAGTACTTC. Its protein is CASSKGAGTGHYEQYF.

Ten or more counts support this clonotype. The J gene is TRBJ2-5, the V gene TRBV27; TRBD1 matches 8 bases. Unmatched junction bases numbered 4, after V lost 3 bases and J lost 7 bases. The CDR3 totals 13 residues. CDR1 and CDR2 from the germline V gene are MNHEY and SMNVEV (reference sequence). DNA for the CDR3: TGTGCCAGCAGTTTGGAACAGGGGGTGACCCAGTACTTC. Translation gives CASSLEQGVTQYF.

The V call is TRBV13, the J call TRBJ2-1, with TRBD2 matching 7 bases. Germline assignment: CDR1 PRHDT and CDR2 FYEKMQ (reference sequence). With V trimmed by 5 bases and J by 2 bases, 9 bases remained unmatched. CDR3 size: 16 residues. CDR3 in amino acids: CASSPRRAGAYNEQFF. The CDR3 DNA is TGTGCCAGCAGCCCACGACGTGCGGGGGCCTACAATGAGCAGTTCTTC.

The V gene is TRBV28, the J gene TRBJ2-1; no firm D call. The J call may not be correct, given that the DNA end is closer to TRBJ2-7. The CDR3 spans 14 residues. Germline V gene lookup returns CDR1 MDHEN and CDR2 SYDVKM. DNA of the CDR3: TGTGCCAGCAGCCCCCGTGTAAGGTACAATGAGCAGTACTTC. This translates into CASSPRVRYNEQYF.